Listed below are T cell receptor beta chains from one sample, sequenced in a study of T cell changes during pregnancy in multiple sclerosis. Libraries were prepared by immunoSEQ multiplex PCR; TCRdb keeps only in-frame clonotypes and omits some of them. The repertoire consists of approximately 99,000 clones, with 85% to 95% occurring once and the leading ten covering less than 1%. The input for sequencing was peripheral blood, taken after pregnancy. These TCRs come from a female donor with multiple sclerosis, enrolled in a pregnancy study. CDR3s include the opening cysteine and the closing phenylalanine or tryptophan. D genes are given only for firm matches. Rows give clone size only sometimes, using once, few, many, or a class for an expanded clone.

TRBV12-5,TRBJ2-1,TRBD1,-,TGTGCTAGTGGTTTGGTACTTAGGAATTTGGGGGACAGGGGGCAGTGGGTAGACAATGAGCAGTTCTTC,CASGLVLRNLGDRGQWVDNEQFF
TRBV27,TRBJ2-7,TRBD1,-,TGTGCCAGCAGCCTTACCTTCCCGGGACAGGGGAGCTACGAGCAGTACTTC,CASSLTFPGQGSYEQYF
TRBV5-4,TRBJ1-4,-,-,TGTGCCAGCAACCGCGCTAATGAAAAACTGTTTTTT,CASNRANEKLFF
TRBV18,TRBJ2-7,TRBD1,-,TGTGCCAGCTCCTATGGACAGGGCCCTTTAGGGAACGAGCAGTACTTC,CASSYGQGPLGNEQYF
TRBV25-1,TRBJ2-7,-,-,TGTGCCAGTGAGGGTGGGGAGACTTACGAGCAGTACTTC,CASEGGETYEQYF
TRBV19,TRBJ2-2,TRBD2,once,TGTGCCAGTAGTATAGGGACTAGCGGGAGCCGGGAGCTGTTTTTT,CASSIGTSGSRELFF
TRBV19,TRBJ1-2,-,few,TGTGCCAGTACGTTCGGAGTACGTAGTTCCTTC,CASTFGVRSSF
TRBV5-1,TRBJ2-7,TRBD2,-,TGCGCCAGCAGCCGGCTAGCGGACGAGCAGTACTTC,CASSRLADEQYF
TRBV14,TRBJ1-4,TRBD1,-,TGTGCCAGCAGCTTTAGGGGGCCTAATGAAAAACTGTTTTTT,CASSFRGPNEKLFF
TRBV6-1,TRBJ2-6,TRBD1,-,TGTGCCAGCAGTGAAGGGACAGGCCGCTCTGGGGCCAACGTCCTGACTTTC,CASSEGTGRSGANVLTF
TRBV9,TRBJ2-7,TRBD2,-,TGTGCCAGCAGCGCCGGGACTAGCATAGTCAACGAGCAGTACTTC,CASSAGTSIVNEQYF
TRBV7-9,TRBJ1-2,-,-,TGTGCCAGCAGCTTAGAGGGCAGGGTGTTTGGCTACACCTTC,CASSLEGRVFGYTF
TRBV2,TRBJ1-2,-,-,TGTGCCAGCATCGGGAGGGGGTATGGTGGCTACACCTTC,CASIGRGYGGYTF
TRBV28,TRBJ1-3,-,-,TGTGCCAGCACAACAGGGTCGGCAAACACCATATATTTT,CASTTGSANTIYF
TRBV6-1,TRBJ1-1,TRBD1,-,TGTGCCAGCCACCGTCAGGGGGCTGGGAACACTGAAGCTTTCTTT,CASHRQGAGNTEAFF
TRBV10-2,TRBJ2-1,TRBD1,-,TGCGCCAGCAGTGAGATTGAGACAGGGGCCTACAATGAGCAGTTCTTC,CASSEIETGAYNEQFF
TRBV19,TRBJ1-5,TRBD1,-,TGTGCCAGTAGTATAGGCCCGGGACAGGGAAATCAGCCCCAGCATTTT,CASSIGPGQGNQPQHF
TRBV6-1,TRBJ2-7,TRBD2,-,TGTGCCAGCAGTGAAGGCGGGAGGCCCCGCGGGGAGTACTTC,CASSEGGRPRGEYF
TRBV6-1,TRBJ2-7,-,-,TGTGCCAGCAGTGCGGGCGGGCGGTCTCCCTACGAGCAGTACTTC,CASSAGGRSPYEQYF
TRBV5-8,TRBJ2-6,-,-,TGTGCCAGCAGCGCAGGTACGGGGGTCGTGTTGGACAACGTCCTGACTTTC,CASSAGTGVVLDNVLTF
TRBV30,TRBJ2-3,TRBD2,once,TGTGCCTGGGCTTCGTACGGGGGGAGGGCAGATACGCAGTATTTT,CAWASYGGRADTQYF
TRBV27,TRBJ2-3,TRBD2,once,TGTGCCAGCAGTTTATTAGGGCTAGCGGGTACAGATACGCAGTATTTT,CASSLLGLAGTDTQYF
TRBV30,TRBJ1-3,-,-,TGTGCCTGGAGTCGGGGGGGCTCTGGAAACACCATATATTTT,CAWSRGGSGNTIYF
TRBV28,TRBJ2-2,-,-,TGTGCCAGCAGCATCACCGGGGAGCTGTTTTTT,CASSITGELFF
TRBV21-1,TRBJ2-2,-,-,TGTGCCAGCAGCGACCCGACAGTTTACACCGGGGAGCTGTTTTTT,CASSDPTVYTGELFF
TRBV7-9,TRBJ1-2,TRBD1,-,TGTGCCAGCAGCTTAGCGGGACAGGTGGATGGCTACACCTTC,CASSLAGQVDGYTF
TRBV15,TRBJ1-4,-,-,TGTGCCACCAGTAACAGAATCGAAAAACTGTTTTTT,CATSNRIEKLFF
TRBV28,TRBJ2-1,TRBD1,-,TGTGCCATTACGCTACAGGGGGCAAATGAGCAGTTCTTC,CAITLQGANEQFF
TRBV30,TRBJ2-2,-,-,TGTGCCTGGAGTAGGTTCAGGGCCACCGGGGAGCTGTTTTTT,CAWSRFRATGELFF
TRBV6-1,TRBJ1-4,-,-,TGTGCCAGCAGTGAGGCAATATCAGGAAAACTGTTTTTT,CASSEAISGKLFF
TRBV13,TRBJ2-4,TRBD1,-,TGTGCCAGCAGCAGAGACAGGGGTGTCATTCAGTACTTC,CASSRDRGVIQYF
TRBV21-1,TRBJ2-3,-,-,TGTGCCAGCAGCAAAGTCGAGAGGACAGGGGACGCAGATACGCAGTATTTT,CASSKVERTGDADTQYF
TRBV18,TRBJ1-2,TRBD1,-,TGTGCCAGCTCACCACCCTTAGGGGGCGACTATGGCTACACCTTC,CASSPPLGGDYGYTF
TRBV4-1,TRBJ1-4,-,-,TGCGCCAGCAGCCAAGAGCCGGGTACAACTAATGAAAAACTGTTTTTT,CASSQEPGTTNEKLFF
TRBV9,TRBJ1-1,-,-,TGTGCCAGCAGCCCCCGGTTGCAGGGAATGAACACTGAAGCTTTCTTT,CASSPRLQGMNTEAFF
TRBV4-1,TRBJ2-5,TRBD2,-,TGCGCCAGCAGCCAGAAGGGGAGCGGGGGCGCACAAGAGACCCAGTACTTC,CASSQKGSGGAQETQYF
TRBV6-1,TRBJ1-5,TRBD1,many,TGTGCCAGCAGTGAAGACAGGGGTCAGCCCCAGCATTTT,CASSEDRGQPQHF
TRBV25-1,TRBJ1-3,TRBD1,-,TGTGCCAGCAGTGAGCTCCTCCGGGACAGGGGGGACACCATATATTTT,CASSELLRDRGDTIYF
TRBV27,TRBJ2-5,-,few,TGTGCCAGCAGTTTATCGTTTCCTCGAGAAGAGACCCAGTACTTC,CASSLSFPREETQYF
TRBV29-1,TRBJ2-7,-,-,TGCAGCGCCGCAGAGGGCGGGCCCTCCTACGAGCAGTACTTC,CSAAEGGPSYEQYF
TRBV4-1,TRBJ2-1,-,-,TGCGCCAGCAGTTCTACACTAGGTGCCTCCTCAAATGAGCAGTTCTTC,CASSSTLGASSNEQFF
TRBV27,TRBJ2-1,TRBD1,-,TGTGCCAGCAGTCCCCCGGACAGGTTGGGTGGGAATGAGCAGTTCTTC,CASSPPDRLGGNEQFF
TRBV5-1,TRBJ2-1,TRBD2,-,TGCGCCAGCAGCTCAATAGCGGGAGTCGAGCAGTTCTTC,CASSSIAGVEQFF
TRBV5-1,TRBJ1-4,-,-,TGCGCCAGCAGCCTGCAGGGCAGAATAGCAACTAATGAAAAACTGTTTTTT,CASSLQGRIATNEKLFF
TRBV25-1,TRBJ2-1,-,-,TGTGCCACCTCTCATGCAGGGAAATATGTCAATGAGCAGTTCTTC,CATSHAGKYVNEQFF
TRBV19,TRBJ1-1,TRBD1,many,TGTGCCAGTAGTATAAACAGGGGCTACACTGAAGCTTTCTTT,CASSINRGYTEAFF
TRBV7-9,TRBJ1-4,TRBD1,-,TGTGCCAGCAGCGGACAGGGCAATAATGAAAAACTGTTTTTT,CASSGQGNNEKLFF
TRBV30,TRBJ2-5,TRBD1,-,TGTGCCTGGACCAGGGGGCAAGAGACCCAGTACTTC,CAWTRGQETQYF
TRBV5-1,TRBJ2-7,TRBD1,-,TGCGCCAGCAGCTTGCAGGGGGCATACGAGCAGTACTTC,CASSLQGAYEQYF
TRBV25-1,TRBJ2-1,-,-,TGTGCCAGCACTAGACTAAATGAGCAGTTCTTC,CASTRLNEQFF
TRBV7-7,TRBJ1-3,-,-,TGTGCCAGCAGCTTAAGTGCGAACCGGGGGGACACCATATATTTT,CASSLSANRGDTIYF
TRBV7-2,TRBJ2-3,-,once,TGTGCCAGCAAACTGCTTGGGGGGGCTAGCACAGATACGCAGTATTTT,CASKLLGGASTDTQYF
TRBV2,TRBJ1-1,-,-,TGTGCCATTCTACAGGGTATGAACACTGAAGCTTTCTTT,CAILQGMNTEAFF
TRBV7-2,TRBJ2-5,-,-,TGTGCCAGCAGCTTGATGGGCGAGACCCAGTACTTC,CASSLMGETQYF
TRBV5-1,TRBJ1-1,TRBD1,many,TGCGCCAGCAGCTTTGGCAGGGGGACTGAAGCTTTCTTT,CASSFGRGTEAFF